What follows are 6 T cell receptor beta chains derived from one specimen sequenced in a study of identical twins. MiXCR, run by TCRdb on the 5' RACE reads, gives a single entry per CDR3 protein. The sample holds some 100,000 distinct CDR3 sequences, just under 6% seen once. Sequencing used memory T cells sorted from blood. Every receptor here comes from a woman in her 50s in good health.

The V and J genes are TRBV11-2 and TRBJ1-4; D may be TRBD1 (5 bases). The CDR3 runs to 19 residues. V shed 8 bases and J shed 0 bases, with 25 bases lying between them. Germline V lookup: CDR1 SGHAT, CDR2 FQNNGV. CDR3 region: CASSGNMGQRPATNEKLFF. The CDR3 bases are TGTGCCAGCTCCGGAAATATGGGGCAGCGACCTGCAACTAATGAAAAACTGTTTTTT.

This clonotype was observed at least ten times. The CDR3 sequence: CASSPRGGTMNTEAFF. The CDR3 DNA reads as TGTGCCAGCAGCCCAAGAGGGGGAACCATGAACACTGAAGCTTTCTTT. J is TRBJ1-1 and V is TRBV12-3 or TRBV12-4; weak D call: TRBD1 (6 bases). The ends were cut back, 6 bases at V and 0 bases at J, with 17 bases in the middle. This CDR3 has 16 amino acids.

Within the sample, this clonotype is medium-sized. V and J are TRBV3-1 and TRBJ2-1; 7 positions match TRBD2. CDR1 and CDR2 (germline): LGHDT, YNNKEL (reference sequence). The junction had 6 bases not matched to a gene; V was cut back by 1 base and J by 0 bases. This CDR3 spans 17 amino acids. The CDR3 nucleotides read TGTGCCAGCAGCCAAGTCAAGCGGGGCCTCTCCTACAATGAGCAGTTCTTC. Encoded protein: CASSQVKRGLSYNEQFF.

This clonotype was recorded a few times. J is TRBJ2-1 and V is TRBV5-1; 9 bases are shared with TRBD2. The CDR3 totals 15 residues. J lost 12 bases, V lost 4 bases, and 14 bases had no gene match. The germline CDR1 and CDR2 sequences are SGHRS and YFSETQ. The DNA for the CDR3 is TGCGCCAGCAGCCCGGAAGCGGGAGGAGTCGGGGGGCAGTTCTTC. Translation gives CASSPEAGGVGGQFF. Full variable domain (rest looked up from reference TRBV5-1 and TRBJ2-1): KAGVTQTPRYLIKTRGQQVTLSCSPISGHRSVSWYQQTPGQGLQFLFEYFSETQRNKGNFPGRFSGRQFSNSRSEMNVSTLELGDSALYLCASSPEAGGVGGQFFGPGTRLTVL.

The genes are TRBV10-3 and TRBJ1-4, with 8 bases aligning to TRBD1. V shed 10 bases and J 4 bases; nucleotides not matched to a gene: 5. This CDR3 has 13 amino acids. CDR1 is ENHRY, CDR2 SYGVKD, per germline. This CDR3 is CATGQGYNEKLFF. CDR3 nucleotide sequence: TGTGCCACCGGACAGGGCTATAATGAAAAACTGTTTTTT.

This clonotype was seen a few times. This sequence joins TRBV11-1 and TRBJ1-3, with no clear D. The CDR3 spans 13 residues. Germline CDR1 and CDR2: SGHAT and FQDESV (reference sequence). Trimming pared 8 bases from V and 2 bases from J, leaving 10 bases between. DNA for the CDR3: TGTGCCAGCCTTTACGGACCTGGAAACACCATATATTTT. This translates into CASLYGPGNTIYF. Full variable domain (outside the CDR3, taken from reference TRBV11-1 and TRBJ1-3): EAEVAQSPRYKITEKSQAVAFWCDPISGHATLYWYRQILGQGPELLVQFQDESVVDDSQLPKDRFSAERLKGVDSTLKIQPAELGDSAMYLCASLYGPGNTIYFGEGSWLTVV.